Each of the 29 T cell receptor beta chains below was sequenced from the same sample in a study of persistence of HIV-infected CD4 T cells. This nonspecific control used anti-CD3/anti-CD28 bead stimulation of CD4+ T cells. Sorting of responding CD4+ T cells relied on upregulated CD40 ligand together with CD69. The libraries were made with immunoSEQ version 4 in survey mode. Profiled with immunoSEQ multiplex PCR; TCRdb holds only in-frame clones, not every one. The sample lists 35,000 to 55,000 clones; around 89% were seen once. What these receptors recognize is not known. The sequenced sample was CD4+ T cells sorted from PBMCs after roughly 18-hour stimulation, obtained from a patient who received antiretroviral therapy. These receptors came from an adult man with HIV who was CMV-seropositive.

This chain links TRBV24-1 with TRBJ1-5; 9 bases agree with TRBD1. The CDR3 extends over 16 amino acids. From germline, CDR1 is KGHDR and CDR2 SFDVKD. V lost 3 bases to trimming and J lost 3 bases; unmatched junction nucleotides: 5. The CDR3 protein is CATSDTGTGSNQPQHF. Written as DNA, the CDR3 is TGTGCCACCAGTGATACCGGGACAGGGTCCAATCAGCCCCAGCATTTT.

V is TRBV2 and J is TRBJ1-1; tentatively, D is TRBD1 (6 bases). The V gene's germline CDR1 is SNHLY and CDR2 FYNNEI. The CDR3 loop spans 16 amino acids. V was shortened by 8 bases and J by 3 bases, with 22 bases between the two germline ends. CDR3 residues: CASFLRTGTKHTEAFF. Written as DNA, the CDR3 is TGTGCCAGCTTCCTTCGGACCGGGACAAAGCACACTGAAGCTTTCTTT.

This chain uses TRBV5-1 with TRBJ1-1; 8 nucleotides match TRBD1. V shed 9 bases, J shed 2 bases, and the junction held 15 bases outside the gene matches. Germline CDR1 reads SGHRS; CDR2 reads YFSETQ. This CDR3 spans 16 amino acids. The CDR3 DNA reads as TGCGCCACCGCTATACAGGGGGGAACAAGTAACACTGAAGCTTTCTTT. Its protein product is CATAIQGGTSNTEAFF.

The V gene is TRBV2, the J gene TRBJ2-7; 7 bases line up with TRBD2. CDR3 length: 12 residues. Germline CDR1 is SNHLY and CDR2 is FYNNEI. J gave up 7 bases and V 10 bases, and 10 bases lay outside the gene matches. The CDR3 DNA follows: TGTGCCATCTCGGGAGGCAGGGAAGAGCAGTACTTC. Its translation is CAISGGREEQYF.

The J gene is TRBJ1-5, the V gene TRBV18; D might be TRBD1 (5 bases). Germline CDR1 KGHSH, CDR2 LQKENI. V was trimmed by 3 bases and J by 7 bases, leaving 25 bases between them. The CDR3 spans 18 residues. For the CDR3, the DNA is TGTGCCAGCTCACCTACCGGAGGGGTAAAGCCTTTTGGACAGCCCCAGCATTTT. Amino acid sequence: CASSPTGGVKPFGQPQHF.

The genes are TRBV18 and TRBJ2-5; D unresolved. V was cut by 4 bases and J by 5 bases, with 11 bases left in between. This CDR3 region has 13 residues. Germline V gene data show CDR1 as KGHSH and CDR2 as LQKENI. Here the CDR3 DNA reads TGTGCCAGCTCACTGGTACCCACGGAGACCCAGTACTTC. It codes for CASSLVPTETQYF.

The chain combines TRBV10-2 with TRBJ1-1; D possibly corresponds to TRBD1 (5 bases). Germline values: CDR1 WSHSY, CDR2 SAAADI. The CDR3 spans 15 residues. Trimming removed 3 bases from V and 0 bases from J, with 11 bases in between. CDR3 coding DNA: TGCGCCAGCAGTGAACAGGCACAGTTGAACACTGAAGCTTTCTTT. As protein: CASSEQAQLNTEAFF.

This chain connects TRBV7-8 to TRBJ1-1, with a possible D match to TRBD1 (5 bases). The CDR3 is 13 amino acids. Trimming removed 3 bases at V and 4 bases at J, with 9 bases between. The germline gives CDR1 SGHVS, CDR2 FQNEAQ. The CDR3 DNA is TGTGCCAGCAGCTTTCAAGGGGCCACTGAAGCTTTCTTT. Encoded protein: CASSFQGATEAFF.

The chain uses TRBV15 and TRBJ2-7; a possible D gene is TRBD2 (5 bases). This CDR3 contains 17 residues. V gave up 0 bases and J gave up 5 bases, with 20 bases separating them. The germline CDR1 and CDR2 sequences are LNHNV and YYDKDF (reference sequence). The CDR3 coding sequence is TGTGCCACCAGCAGAGAACTAGTAAGGTCACTCCGCGACGAGCAGTACTTC. Translation: CATSRELVRSLRDEQYF.

V usage is TRBV12-3 or TRBV12-4 and J usage is TRBJ1-3; D not resolved. V was trimmed by 5 bases and J by 10 bases, leaving 12 bases between them. The CDR3 contains 12 residues. Written as DNA, the CDR3 is TGTGCCAGCAGTCTAGTGGGGAAGACCATATATTTT. This gives the protein CASSLVGKTIYF.

The V and J genes are TRBV6-6 and TRBJ1-2; TRBD1 agrees at 7 bases. Germline values: CDR1 MNHNY, CDR2 SVGAGI (reference sequence). The CDR3 is 15 amino acids. The V and J ends lost 6 bases and 0 bases, in that order; junction bases with no gene match: 7. The CDR3 nucleotides are TGTGCCAGCAGAATAATCGGACAGGCTAACTATGGCTACACCTTC. This sequence encodes CASRIIGQANYGYTF.

A single count supports this clone. The rearrangement links TRBV5-4 to TRBJ2-4, with D possibly matching TRBD1 (6 bases). V was clipped by 0 bases and J by 1 base, with 11 bases between them. CDR3 length: 16 residues. CDR1 is SGHNT, CDR2 YYREEE, per germline (reference sequence). The CDR3 DNA follows: TGTGCCAGCAGCTTGGACAGGGCTCTTGCCAAAAACATTCAGTACTTC. Translated, it gives CASSLDRALAKNIQYF. Looking up the rest from reference TRBV5-4 and TRBJ2-4 gives the full variable domain: ETGVTQSPTHLIKTRGQQVTLRCSSQSGHNTVSWYQQALGQGPQFIFQYYREEENGRGNFPPRFSGLQFPNYSSELNVNALELDDSALYLCASSLDRALAKNIQYFGAGTRLSVL.

CDR3: CASSYPTRGEAFF. CDR3 coding DNA: TGTGCCAGCAGTTATCCGACCCGGGGTGAAGCTTTCTTT. This sequence joins TRBV6-6 and TRBJ1-1; D is uncertain. Looked up from germline, CDR1 is MNHNY and CDR2 is SVGAGI (reference sequence). Trimming shortened V by 3 bases and J by 7 bases, and 12 bases separated the two germline ends. The length of the CDR3 is 13 residues.

This chain uses TRBV5-6 with TRBJ2-7; 12 bases line up with TRBD2. Per germline, CDR1 SGHDT and CDR2 YYEEEE. The trim removed 4 bases at V and 2 bases at J, leaving 10 bases unmatched. The CDR3 sequence is 17 residues long. The CDR3 DNA sequence: TGTGCCAGCAGCACTGGACTAGCGGGGATGTTAGCCTACGAGCAGTACTTC. Translated: CASSTGLAGMLAYEQYF.

The rearrangement links TRBV28 to TRBJ1-1; D remains unclear. CDR1 and CDR2 from the germline V gene are MDHEN and SYDVKM. The CDR3 spans 11 residues. Trimming left V 6 bases short and J 4 bases short, with 6 bases between. CDR3 sequence: CASRWSTEAFF. The CDR3 DNA reads as TGTGCCAGCAGGTGGAGCACTGAAGCTTTCTTT.

This clone was detected a few times. The chain employs TRBV19 and TRBJ1-5, with no clear D. Germline loops: CDR1 LNHDA, CDR2 SQIVND (reference sequence). CDR3 size: 15 residues. V was clipped by 3 bases and J by 0 bases, with 9 bases between them. The CDR3 DNA follows: TGTGCCAGTAGTATCACCCCCGGTAGCAATCAGCCCCAGCATTTT. Residues: CASSITPGSNQPQHF.

The gene calls are TRBV5-1 and TRBJ1-4, with 8 bases that match TRBD1. Per the germline V gene, CDR1 is SGHRS and CDR2 is YFSETQ. J was trimmed by 10 bases and V by 4 bases; bases with no gene match: 9. This CDR3 is built from 14 residues. The CDR3 DNA sequence: TGCGCCAGCAGCCCCGACAGGGGAGGCCGAAAACTGTTTTTT. Translated, it gives CASSPDRGGRKLFF.

The chain has TRBV6-4 and TRBJ2-1, with D possibly called TRBD1 or TRBD2 (6 bases each). This CDR3 region has 15 residues. Germline values: CDR1 MRHNA, CDR2 SNTAGT. V lost 2 bases, J lost 8 bases, and 16 bases lay in between. CDR3 loop: CASSDPGAGRHEQFF. For the CDR3, the DNA is TGTGCCAGCAGTGACCCGGGGGCGGGGAGGCATGAGCAGTTCTTC.

This chain uses TRBV27 with TRBJ2-3; perhaps D is TRBD1 or TRBD2 (6 bases each). Germline CDR1 reads MNHEY; CDR2 reads SMNVEV (reference sequence). Trimming removed 2 bases at V and 0 bases at J, with 12 bases between. This CDR3 is built from 16 residues. This CDR3 is CASSLLPGASTDTQYF. CDR3 DNA: TGTGCCAGCAGTTTACTACCGGGGGCCAGCACAGATACGCAGTATTTT.

The chain combines TRBV27 with TRBJ2-7; D not resolved. This CDR3 contains 11 residues. Germline V gene sequence: CDR1 MNHEY, CDR2 SMNVEV (reference sequence). Trimming took 4 bases from V and 2 from J, leaving 3 bases between them. The chain's CDR3 is CASSSTYEQYF. As DNA, the CDR3 is TGTGCCAGCAGTTCCACCTACGAGCAGTACTTC.

CDR3 in amino acids: CATSGKEADTQYF. The CDR3 coding sequence is TGTGCCACCAGTGGGAAGGAGGCAGATACGCAGTATTTT. V usage is TRBV24-1 and J usage is TRBJ2-3; weak D call: TRBD2 (5 bases). Trimming removed 5 bases at V and 4 bases at J, with 9 bases between. This CDR3 is 13 amino acids long. Per the germline V gene, CDR1 is KGHDR and CDR2 is SFDVKD.

J is TRBJ1-1 and V is TRBV15; D might be TRBD1 (5 bases). The CDR3 is 14 amino acids. The V end lost 1 base, the J end lost 1 base, and 7 bases lay between the germline ends. CDR1 and CDR2 (germline): LNHNV, YYDKDF (reference sequence). The CDR3 DNA sequence: TGTGCCACCAGCAGAGCCCAGGGGAACACTGAAGCTTTCTTT. It yields the protein CATSRAQGNTEAFF.

The chain couples TRBV19 to TRBJ1-2, with D perhaps TRBD1 (5 bases). V was shortened by 3 bases and J by 5 bases, with 16 bases between the two germline ends. CDR3 length: 15 amino acids. Germline V gives CDR1 LNHDA, CDR2 SQIVND (reference sequence). The CDR3 DNA reads TGTGCCAGTAGTATCCCCCAAGTCAGGGCTTATGGCTACACCTTC. Encoded protein: CASSIPQVRAYGYTF.

This clone was seen just once. This chain uses TRBV30 with TRBJ1-3; a weak D match, TRBD1 (5 bases). The ends were cut back, 0 bases at V and 1 base at J, with 7 bases in the middle. The CDR3 length is 14 residues. The germline gives CDR1 GTSNPN, CDR2 SVGIG (reference sequence). CDR3 sequence (DNA): TGTGCCTGGAGTGTCGGGGGGTCTGGAAACACCATATATTTT. This codes for CAWSVGGSGNTIYF.

This sequence joins TRBV10-3 and TRBJ2-6; the D is unclear. Looked up from germline, CDR1 is ENHRY and CDR2 is SYGVKD. V was cut by 3 bases and J by 0 bases, with 9 bases left in between. The CDR3 length is 16 residues. This chain's CDR3 is CAISDRASSGANVLTF. The CDR3 DNA follows: TGTGCCATCAGTGATCGGGCCTCCTCTGGGGCCAACGTCCTGACTTTC.

V is TRBV9 and J is TRBJ1-1; TRBD1 might be the D (5 bases). Trimming cost V 4 bases and J 4 bases, with 17 bases left between them. In germline, CDR1 is SGDLS, CDR2 YYNGEE. The CDR3 has 15 amino acids. The DNA for the CDR3 is TGTGCCAGCAGCACCCTGGGACTTCGAGGCACTGAAGCTTTCTTT. It translates to CASSTLGLRGTEAFF.

CDR3 loop: CASSFTGYGYTF. CDR3 coding DNA: TGTGCCAGCAGTTTCACAGGGTATGGCTACACCTTC. The V and J genes are TRBV12-3 or TRBV12-4 and TRBJ1-2; the D gene is possibly TRBD1 (6 bases). Trimming removed 3 bases at V and 5 bases at J, with 7 bases between. This CDR3 contains 12 residues.

The chain's CDR3 is CASSPGTYEQYF. CDR3 sequence (DNA): TGTGCCAGCAGTCCGGGGACCTACGAGCAGTACTTC. V and J are TRBV6-5 and TRBJ2-7, with a tentative D call TRBD2 (5 bases). Trimming took off 5 bases at V and 2 bases at J, with 7 bases between the two ends. The CDR3 loop spans 12 amino acids. CDR1 and CDR2 (germline): MNHEY, SVGAGI.

The rearrangement joins TRBV20-1 to TRBJ2-7; TRBD1 aligns across 7 bases. The CDR3 covers 11 residues. With 6 bases clipped from V and 4 bases from J, the junction kept 3 bases outside the gene matches. CDR1 is DFQATT and CDR2 is SNEGSKA in the germline V gene (reference sequence). The CDR3: CSALTGYEQYF. The CDR3 DNA follows: TGCAGTGCCCTGACAGGGTACGAGCAGTACTTC.